A selection of T cell receptor beta chains follows, all from one sample in a study of blood T cells in healthy people across ages. Each CDR3 protein is one row after TCRdb ran MiXCR on the 5' RACE reads. This table holds about 1.5 million distinct CDR3 sequences, 40% to 45% found once. The sequenced sample was blood. Receptors were obtained from a woman under 30 in good health. Both conserved end residues are part of each CDR3. D genes are given only for firm matches. Part of the rows lack a size; the others show once, few, many or a class for expanded clones.

>TRBJ1-2|TRBV3-1|NA|NA
TGTGCCAGCAGCCAGGGGGACGGTAACTATGGCTACACCTTC
CASSQGDGNYGYTF
>TRBJ1-5|TRBV4-3|NA|NA
TGCGCCAGCAGCCAAGATCTACGCTTCAGGGATAGCAATCAGCCCCAGCATTTT
CASSQDLRFRDSNQPQHF
>TRBJ1-5|TRBV20-1|TRBD1|NA
TGCAGTGCTACAGGACAGGACGACCCTAGCAATCAGCCCCAGCATTTT
CSATGQDDPSNQPQHF
>TRBJ2-3|TRBV7-2|TRBD2|NA
TGTGCCAGCAGCTCGTCCACTAGCGGGTTCACAGATACGCAGTATTTT
CASSSSTSGFTDTQYF
>TRBJ2-5|TRBV7-2|NA|NA
TGTGCCAGCGGCGGAGAATGGCTAGCAGTTCAAGAGACCCAGTACTTC
CASGGEWLAVQETQYF
>TRBJ2-3|TRBV10-3|NA|few
TGTGCCATCAGTGATCCGGGTTGGAGCACAGATACGCAGTATTTT
CAISDPGWSTDTQYF
>TRBJ2-1|TRBV9|NA|few
TGTGCCAGCAGCGTAGATCTGGGCCGGGGCTCCTACAATGAGCAGTTCTTC
CASSVDLGRGSYNEQFF
>TRBJ2-1|TRBV4-3|TRBD2|NA
TGCGCCAGCAGCCAAGTTCCCCAGCGGGGGGAGCAGTTCTTC
CASSQVPQRGEQFF
>TRBJ1-2|TRBV6-5|NA|few
TGTGCCAGCAGTAACAAACAAAGAGCTAACTATGGCTACACCTTC
CASSNKQRANYGYTF
>TRBJ1-1|TRBV4-1|TRBD1|NA
TGCGCCAGCAGCGCGGGACCAAGGGGGACAGGGGGAGAGAACACTGAAGCTTTCTTT
CASSAGPRGTGGENTEAFF
>TRBJ2-5|TRBV28|TRBD2|NA
TGTGCCAGCAGTTTCATTAGGGTGGGAATAGCGGGAGAGTTAGAAGAGACCCAGTACTTC
CASSFIRVGIAGELEETQYF
>TRBJ2-7|TRBV7-9|TRBD1|NA
TGTGCCAGCAGCTTAGCGACAGGGGTTACGCACGAGCAGTACTTC
CASSLATGVTHEQYF
>TRBJ2-7|TRBV20-1|TRBD2|few
TGCAGTGCCAGCGGGGGCTTCTGGGGATACGAGCAGTACTTC
CSASGGFWGYEQYF
>TRBJ2-3|TRBV29-1|NA|many
TGCAGCGTCCGGCGGATCCTCACAGATACGCAGTATTTT
CSVRRILTDTQYF
>TRBJ1-6|TRBV7-9|NA|few
TGTGCCAGCAGCCCCTCGGGGTCCGAAAATTCACCCCTCCACTTT
CASSPSGSENSPLHF
>TRBJ1-2|TRBV7-2|NA|NA
TGTGCCAACAGCTTAGCGACGGGGTTCGATGGCTACACCTTC
CANSLATGFDGYTF
>TRBJ2-7|TRBV6-2/TRBV6-3|NA|NA
TGTGCCAGCACTTCCCCGACTACAGGGTTAAGGTACAATGAGCAGTACTTC
CASTSPTTGLRYNEQYF
>TRBJ2-1|TRBV28|NA|NA
TGTGCCAGCCGGGGCGGAATGACCTACGAGCAGTTCTTC
CASRGGMTYEQFF
>TRBJ2-7|TRBV9|NA|NA
TGTGCCAGCAGCGTAGACCTTTCCGAGCAGTACTTC
CASSVDLSEQYF
>TRBJ2-5|TRBV21-1|NA|NA
TGTGCCAGCAGCAAGGCCCGGACAGTTCAAGAGACCCAGTACTTC
CASSKARTVQETQYF